This T cell receptor (beta chain) was identified during a study of cytomegalovirus exposure and HLA in healthy donors. With 60 Vbeta and 13 Jbeta primers, the PCR was carried out. Original analysis: Among the unique TCR beta chains that a later analysis counted, 75 million to 85 million in all, 10 million to 13 million were shared. The assay was immunoSEQ multiplex PCR, and TCRdb's table has in-frame clones only and misses some. The DNA gave D and trimming, while V, J and clone size come from that table. The table shows about 83,000 clones, with about four fifths occurring only once. Comment on this clone: Its specificity is not known.

Study-level findings and limits: The investigators catalogued 150 or so TCR beta chains as cytomegalovirus-associated. The authors excluded some V segments, including TRBV6-2 and TRBV6-3, as indistinguishable.

This CDR3 spans 19 amino acids. Trimming cost V 0 bases and J 2 bases; bases outside gene matches: 11. In germline, CDR1 is SGDLS, CDR2 YYNGEE. The receptor was derived from a woman in her 30s in good health and CMV-seronegative. This sequence joins TRBV9 and TRBJ2-7; 13 nucleotides line up with TRBD2. Sequenced sample: PBMCs. The CDR3 loop reads CASSVAPGTTSGRAYEQYF. For the CDR3, the DNA is TGTGCCAGCAGCGTAGCTCCCGGGACAACTAGCGGGAGGGCCTACGAGCAGTACTTC.